This TCR beta chain was sequenced for a study of blood T cell repertoires in COVID-19. Per the germline V gene, CDR1 is SGDLS and CDR2 is YYNGEE. V was cut by 3 bases and J by 5 bases, with 17 bases left in between. The CDR3 sequence is 16 residues long. The protocol was immunoSEQ multiplex PCR, while the TCRdb copy is restricted to in-frame clones and leaves out a portion. The sample has around 24,000 clones; 77% are singletons. The V call is TRBV9, the J call TRBJ2-2; the D gene is possibly TRBD2 (6 bases). The sequenced sample was peripheral blood. This receptor was obtained from a man aged 80 or over with active or convalescent COVID-19. This chain's CDR3 is CASSGRDSLRTGELFF. CDR3 DNA sequence: TGTGCCAGCAGCGGCCGGGACTCCTTGCGAACCGGGGAGCTGTTTTTT.